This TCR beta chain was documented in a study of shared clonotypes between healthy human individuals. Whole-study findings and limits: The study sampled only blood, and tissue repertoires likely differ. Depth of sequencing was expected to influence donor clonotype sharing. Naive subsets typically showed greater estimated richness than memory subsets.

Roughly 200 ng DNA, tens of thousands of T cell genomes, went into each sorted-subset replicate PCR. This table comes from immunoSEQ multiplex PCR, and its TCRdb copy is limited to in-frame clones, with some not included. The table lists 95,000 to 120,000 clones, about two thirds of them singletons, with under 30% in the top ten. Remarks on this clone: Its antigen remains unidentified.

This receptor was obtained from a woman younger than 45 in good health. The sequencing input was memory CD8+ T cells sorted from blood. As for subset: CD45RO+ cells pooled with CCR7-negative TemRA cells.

CDR3 loop: CASSFFGGLGYEQYF. As DNA, the CDR3 is TGTGCCAGCAGCTTTTTCGGGGGGCTGGGATACGAGCAGTACTTC. The chain joins TRBV13 to TRBJ2-7; the D gene is possibly TRBD2 (7 bases). The CDR3 is made up of 15 amino acids. The V end lost 3 bases, the J end lost 4 bases, and 16 bases lay between the germline ends. Germline V gives CDR1 PRHDT, CDR2 FYEKMQ (reference sequence).